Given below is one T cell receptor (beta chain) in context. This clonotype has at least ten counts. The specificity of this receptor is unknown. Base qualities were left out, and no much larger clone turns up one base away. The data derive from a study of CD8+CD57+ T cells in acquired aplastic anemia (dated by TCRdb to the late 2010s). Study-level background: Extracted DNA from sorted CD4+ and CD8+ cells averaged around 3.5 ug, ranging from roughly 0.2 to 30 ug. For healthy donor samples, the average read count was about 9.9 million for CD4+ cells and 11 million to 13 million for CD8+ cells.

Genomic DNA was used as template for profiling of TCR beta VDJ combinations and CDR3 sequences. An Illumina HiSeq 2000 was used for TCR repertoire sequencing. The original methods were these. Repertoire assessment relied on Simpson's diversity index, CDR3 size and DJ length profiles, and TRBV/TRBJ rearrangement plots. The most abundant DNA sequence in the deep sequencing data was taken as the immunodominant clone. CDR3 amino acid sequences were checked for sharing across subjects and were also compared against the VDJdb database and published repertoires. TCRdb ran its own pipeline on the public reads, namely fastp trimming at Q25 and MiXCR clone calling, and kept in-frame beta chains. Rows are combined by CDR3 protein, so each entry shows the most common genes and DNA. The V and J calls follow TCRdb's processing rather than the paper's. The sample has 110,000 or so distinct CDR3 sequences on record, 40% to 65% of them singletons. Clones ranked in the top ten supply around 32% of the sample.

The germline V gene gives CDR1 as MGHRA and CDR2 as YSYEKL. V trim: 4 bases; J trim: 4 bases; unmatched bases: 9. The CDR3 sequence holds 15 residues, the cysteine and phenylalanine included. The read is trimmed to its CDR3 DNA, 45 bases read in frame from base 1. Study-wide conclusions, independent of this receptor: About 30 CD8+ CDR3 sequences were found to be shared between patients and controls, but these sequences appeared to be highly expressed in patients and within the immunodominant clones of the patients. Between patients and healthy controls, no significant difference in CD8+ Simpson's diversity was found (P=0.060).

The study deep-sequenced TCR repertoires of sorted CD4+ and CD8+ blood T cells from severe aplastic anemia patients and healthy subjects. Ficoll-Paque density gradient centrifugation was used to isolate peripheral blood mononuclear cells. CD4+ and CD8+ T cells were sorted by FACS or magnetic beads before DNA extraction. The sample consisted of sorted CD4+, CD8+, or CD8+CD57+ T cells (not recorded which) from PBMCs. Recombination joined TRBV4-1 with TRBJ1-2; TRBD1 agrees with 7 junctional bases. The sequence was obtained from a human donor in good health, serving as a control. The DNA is TGCGCCAGCAGCCCCGAGGGACAGAGCCCCTATGGCTACACCTTC. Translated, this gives CASSPEGQSPYGYTF.